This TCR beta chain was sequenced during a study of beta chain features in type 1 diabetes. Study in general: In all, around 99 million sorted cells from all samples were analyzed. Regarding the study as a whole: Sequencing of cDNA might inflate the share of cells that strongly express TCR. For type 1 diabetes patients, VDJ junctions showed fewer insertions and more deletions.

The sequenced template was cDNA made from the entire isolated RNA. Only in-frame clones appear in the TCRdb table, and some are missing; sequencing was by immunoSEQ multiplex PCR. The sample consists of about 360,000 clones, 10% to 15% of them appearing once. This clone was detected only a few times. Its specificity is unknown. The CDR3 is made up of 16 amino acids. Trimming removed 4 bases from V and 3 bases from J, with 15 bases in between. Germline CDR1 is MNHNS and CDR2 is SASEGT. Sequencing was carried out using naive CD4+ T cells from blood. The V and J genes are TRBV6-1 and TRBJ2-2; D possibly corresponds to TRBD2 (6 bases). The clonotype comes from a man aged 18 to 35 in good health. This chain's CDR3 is CASSGDGGSYTGELFF. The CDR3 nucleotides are TGTGCCAGCAGTGGTGACGGGGGATCTTACACCGGGGAGCTGTTTTTT.